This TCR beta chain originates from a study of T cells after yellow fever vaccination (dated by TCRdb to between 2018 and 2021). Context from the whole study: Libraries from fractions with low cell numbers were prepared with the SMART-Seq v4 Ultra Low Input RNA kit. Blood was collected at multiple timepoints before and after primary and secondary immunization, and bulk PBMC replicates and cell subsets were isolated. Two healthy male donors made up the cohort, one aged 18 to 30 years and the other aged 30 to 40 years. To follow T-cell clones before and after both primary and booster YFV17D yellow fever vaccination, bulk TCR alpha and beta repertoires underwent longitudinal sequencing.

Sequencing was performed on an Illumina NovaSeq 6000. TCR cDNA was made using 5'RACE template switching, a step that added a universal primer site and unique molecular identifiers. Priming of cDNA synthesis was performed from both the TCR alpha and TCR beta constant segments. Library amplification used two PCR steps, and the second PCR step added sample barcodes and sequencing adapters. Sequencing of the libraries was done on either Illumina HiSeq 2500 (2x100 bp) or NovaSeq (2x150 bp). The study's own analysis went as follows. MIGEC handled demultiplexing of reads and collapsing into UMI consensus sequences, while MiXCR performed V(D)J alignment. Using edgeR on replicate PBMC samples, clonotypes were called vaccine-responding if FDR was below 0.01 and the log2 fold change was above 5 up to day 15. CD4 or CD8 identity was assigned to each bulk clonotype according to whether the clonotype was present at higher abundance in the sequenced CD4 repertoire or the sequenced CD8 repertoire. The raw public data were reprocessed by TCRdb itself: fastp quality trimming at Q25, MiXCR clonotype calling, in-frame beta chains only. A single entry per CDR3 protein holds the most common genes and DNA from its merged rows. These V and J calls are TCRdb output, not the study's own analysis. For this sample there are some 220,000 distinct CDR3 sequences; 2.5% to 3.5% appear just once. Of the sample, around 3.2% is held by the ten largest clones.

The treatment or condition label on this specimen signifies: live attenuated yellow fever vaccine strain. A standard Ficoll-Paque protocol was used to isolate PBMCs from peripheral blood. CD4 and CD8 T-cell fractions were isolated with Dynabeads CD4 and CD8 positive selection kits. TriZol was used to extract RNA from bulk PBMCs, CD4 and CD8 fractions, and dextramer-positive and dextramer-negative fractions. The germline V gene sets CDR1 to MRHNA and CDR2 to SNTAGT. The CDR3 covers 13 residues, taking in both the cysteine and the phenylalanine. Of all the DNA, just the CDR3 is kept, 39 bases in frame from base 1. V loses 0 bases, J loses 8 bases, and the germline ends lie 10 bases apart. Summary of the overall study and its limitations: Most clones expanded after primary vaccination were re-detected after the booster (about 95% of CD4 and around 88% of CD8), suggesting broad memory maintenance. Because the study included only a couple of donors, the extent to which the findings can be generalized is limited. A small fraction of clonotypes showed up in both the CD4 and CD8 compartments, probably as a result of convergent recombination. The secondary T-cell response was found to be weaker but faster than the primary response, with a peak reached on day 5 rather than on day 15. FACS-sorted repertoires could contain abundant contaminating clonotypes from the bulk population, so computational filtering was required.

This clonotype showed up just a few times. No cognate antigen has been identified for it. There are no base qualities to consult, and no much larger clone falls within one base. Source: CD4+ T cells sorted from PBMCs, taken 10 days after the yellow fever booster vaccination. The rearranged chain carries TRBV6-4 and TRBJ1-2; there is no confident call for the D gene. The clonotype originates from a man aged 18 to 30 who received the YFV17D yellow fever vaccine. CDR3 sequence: CASSDSRTRGYTF. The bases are TGTGCCAGCAGTGACTCCCGTACTCGGGGCTACACCTTC.